This T cell receptor beta chain was captured by sequencing in a study of cytotoxic CD8 clonotypes in ibrutinib-treated CLL. Whole-study results and caveats: Ibrutinib response saw clonality rise, and progression saw it return toward baseline.

Turning to this clone: No antigen is known for it.

The table came from immunoSEQ multiplex PCR; TCRdb's copy has only in-frame clones and leaves some out. The sample records 150,000 to 200,000 clones, 81% being singletons. Germline-derived CDR1 and CDR2 are SGHRS and YFSETQ. The CDR3 spans 17 residues. V dropped 4 bases and J dropped 0; count of bases not matched to a gene: 10. This material consisted of PBMCs, taken after 12 months of ibrutinib treatment. The chain recombines TRBV5-1 with TRBJ1-3; 7 bases are shared with TRBD1. This TCR came from a human donor with chronic lymphocytic leukemia. This CDR3 reads CASSPAGQTLSGNTIYF. CDR3 bases: TGCGCCAGCAGCCCCGCGGGACAGACCCTCTCTGGAAACACCATATATTTT.